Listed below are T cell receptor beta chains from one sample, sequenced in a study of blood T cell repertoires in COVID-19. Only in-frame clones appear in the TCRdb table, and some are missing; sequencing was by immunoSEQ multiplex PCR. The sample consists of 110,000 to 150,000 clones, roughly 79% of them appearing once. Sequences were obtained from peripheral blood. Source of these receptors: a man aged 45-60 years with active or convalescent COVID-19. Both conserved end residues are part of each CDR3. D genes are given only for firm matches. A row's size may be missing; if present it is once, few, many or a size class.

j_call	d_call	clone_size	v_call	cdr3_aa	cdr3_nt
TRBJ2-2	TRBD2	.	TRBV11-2	CASSSGTSGIGSTGELFF	TGTGCCAGCAGCTCCGGGACTAGCGGGATTGGGAGCACCGGGGAGCTGTTTTTT
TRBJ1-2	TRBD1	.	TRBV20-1	CSASPRPHDRANYGYTF	TGCAGTGCTAGTCCCCGCCCCCACGACAGGGCTAACTATGGCTACACCTTC
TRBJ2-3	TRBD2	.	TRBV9	CASSVASGRAIGDTQYF	TGTGCCAGCAGCGTAGCTAGCGGGAGGGCCATTGGAGATACGCAGTATTTT
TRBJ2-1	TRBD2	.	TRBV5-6	CASSLGLAEGYNEQFF	TGTGCCAGCAGCTTGGGACTAGCGGAGGGGTACAATGAGCAGTTCTTC
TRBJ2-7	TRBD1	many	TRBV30	CAWSVGTVQSDEQYF	TGTGCCTGGAGTGTAGGGACAGTTCAATCCGACGAGCAGTACTTC
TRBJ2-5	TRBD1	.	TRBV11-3	CASSSPGTGVEETQYF	TGTGCCAGCAGCTCGCCTGGGACAGGGGTGGAAGAGACCCAGTACTTC
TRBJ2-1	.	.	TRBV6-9	CASSLPLESGLQHGCNEQFF	TGTGCCAGCAGTTTACCCCTCGAATCCGGACTTCAGCATGGTTGCAATGAGCAGTTCTTC
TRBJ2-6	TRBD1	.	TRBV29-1	CSVWDRGSGANVLTF	TGCAGCGTTTGGGACAGGGGCTCTGGGGCCAACGTCCTGACTTTC
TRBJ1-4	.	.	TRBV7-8	CASSRVGQGNEKLFF	TGTGCCAGCAGCCGAGTGGGGCAGGGTAATGAAAAACTGTTTTTT
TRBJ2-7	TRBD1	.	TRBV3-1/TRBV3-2	CASSRKGQSSYEQYF	TGTGCCAGCAGCCGGAAGGGACAGAGCTCCTACGAGCAGTACTTC
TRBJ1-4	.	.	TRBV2	CASSEFWRSNEKLFF	TGTGCCAGCAGTGAGTTTTGGCGGAGTAATGAAAAACTGTTTTTT
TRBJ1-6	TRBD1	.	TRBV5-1	CASGGQGDSPLHF	TGCGCCAGCGGGGGTCAGGGGGATTCACCCCTCCACTTT
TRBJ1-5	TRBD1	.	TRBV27	CASSSDRGQPQHF	TGTGCCAGCAGCTCAGACAGGGGGCAGCCCCAGCATTTT
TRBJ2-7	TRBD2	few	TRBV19	CASSMGTSYEQYF	TGTGCCAGTAGTATGGGGACTAGCTACGAGCAGTACTTC
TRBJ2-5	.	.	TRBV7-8	CASSFRSVQETQYF	TGTGCCAGCAGCTTTCGGTCGGTCCAAGAGACCCAGTACTTC
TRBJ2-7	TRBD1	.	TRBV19	CASSNRTGISEQYF	TGTGCCAGTAGCAACAGGACAGGGATTAGCGAGCAGTACTTC
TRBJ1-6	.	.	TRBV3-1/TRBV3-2	CASSQNSGPSSYNSPLHF	TGTGCCAGCAGCCAAAATTCTGGGCCAAGCTCCTATAATTCACCCCTCCACTTT
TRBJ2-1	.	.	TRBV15	CATSRDPVGRDEQFF	TGTGCCACCAGCAGAGATCCGGTCGGCAGGGATGAGCAGTTCTTC
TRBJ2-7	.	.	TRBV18	CASSPLQGTYEQYF	TGTGCCAGCTCACCACTACAGGGTACCTACGAGCAGTACTTC
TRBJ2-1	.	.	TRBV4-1	CASRGFTYTEQFF	TGCGCCAGCAGGGGCTTCACCTACACTGAGCAGTTCTTC
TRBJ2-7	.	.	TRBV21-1	CASTRGLAESSYEQYF	TGTGCCAGCACCCGGGGACTAGCGGAGAGCTCCTACGAGCAGTACTTC
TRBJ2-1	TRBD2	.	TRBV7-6	CASRSGLAGTNEQFF	TGTGCCAGCAGAAGCGGCCTAGCGGGAACCAATGAGCAGTTCTTC
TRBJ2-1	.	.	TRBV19	CASSIGSYNEQFF	TGTGCCAGTAGTATAGGGAGTTACAATGAGCAGTTCTTC